This T cell receptor beta chain emerged from a study of blood T cells in healthy people across ages. Germline V gene sequence: CDR1 DFQATT, CDR2 SNEGSKA (reference sequence). With 6 bases clipped from V and 4 bases from J, the junction kept 10 bases outside the gene matches. This CDR3 contains 14 residues. Regarding the study as a whole: Long-lived donors had more naive CD4+ cells and higher diversity than aged donors.

On this clonotype: Antigen: not known.

Primers used in a second PCR of roughly 7 to 12 cycles were a sample-barcoded 5' primer and a J-beta primer mix. Each CDR3 protein gets one entry after TCRdb re-called the 5' RACE reads with MiXCR. This table has approximately 600,000 distinct CDR3 sequences, under 65% appearing once. The rearrangement uses TRBV20-1 and TRBJ2-5; 8 bases agree with TRBD2. The sequence was obtained from a man aged 55 to 70 in good health. Source material: blood. The CDR3 sequence is CSARETGGLETQYF. CDR3 in DNA: TGCAGTGCCCGGGAGACGGGGGGGCTAGAGACCCAGTACTTC.